A selection of T cell receptor beta chains follows, all from one sample in a study of blood T cell repertoires in COVID-19. The assay was immunoSEQ multiplex PCR, and TCRdb's table has in-frame clones only and misses some. The table includes under 110,000 clones, around 84% detected once. Sample: peripheral blood. The receptors derive from a woman between 70 and 85 years old with active or convalescent COVID-19. The CDR3 runs from the conserved cysteine through the conserved F or W. The order of the fields is J gene, clone size, V gene, D gene, CDR3 DNA, CDR3 protein. The D gene is left open where the match is weak. Rows may omit the clone size; those that give it use once, few, many or a size class.

>TRBJ2-7|NA|TRBV27|NA
TGTGCCAGCAGTGAAGCGCGATTCGCCTACGAGCAGTACTTC
CASSEARFAYEQYF
>TRBJ1-2|NA|TRBV6-5|TRBD1
TGTGCCAGCAGCCTAAGTTGGACAGGTTATGGCTACACCTTC
CASSLSWTGYGYTF
>TRBJ2-1|NA|TRBV5-1|NA
TGCGCCAGCAGCTTGGCGGGGCAGGGGTTCAATGAGCAGTTCTTC
CASSLAGQGFNEQFF
>TRBJ1-6|NA|TRBV10-1|NA
TGCGCCAGCAGAACAGGGTATAACTATAATTCACCCCTCCACTTT
CASRTGYNYNSPLHF
>TRBJ2-3|NA|TRBV12-3/TRBV12-4|NA
TGTGCCAGCAGCCCTCAGGGTCTAGGTACGCAGTATTTT
CASSPQGLGTQYF
>TRBJ1-6|NA|TRBV11-2|NA
TGTGCCAGCAGCTTCGGTGGGGGGGCTCTCCACTTT
CASSFGGGALHF
>TRBJ2-3|NA|TRBV3-1/TRBV3-2|TRBD1
TGTGCCGTCCGGGACAGGGGGCTGGGCACGCAGTATTTT
CAVRDRGLGTQYF
>TRBJ2-3|NA|TRBV6-5|TRBD2
TGTGCCAGCAGTCGGACTAGCGGGAGCATAGATACGCAGTATTTT
CASSRTSGSIDTQYF
>TRBJ2-7|NA|TRBV6-6|NA
TGTGCCAGCAGTTACAACCGGGAACCCTACGAGCAGTACTTC
CASSYNREPYEQYF
>TRBJ2-4|NA|TRBV5-8|TRBD1
TGTGCCAGCAGCCGCCAGTTAATGGGACAGGGCAAAAACATTCAGTACTTC
CASSRQLMGQGKNIQYF
>TRBJ2-5|NA|TRBV2|NA
TGTGCCAGCCTAAAAGAAGGGGCAGAGACCCAGTACTTC
CASLKEGAETQYF
>TRBJ2-7|NA|TRBV9|NA
TGTGCCAGCAGCACTGGGGGGGCCTTCTCCTACGAGCAGTACTTC
CASSTGGAFSYEQYF
>TRBJ2-1|NA|TRBV4-1|TRBD2
TGCGCCAGCAGCCAGCTAGGGAGGGGTGAGCAGTTCTTC
CASSQLGRGEQFF
>TRBJ2-5|NA|TRBV29-1|TRBD1
TGCAGCGTTAAACAGGGGGCTCAAGAGACCCAGTACTTC
CSVKQGAQETQYF
>TRBJ1-5|few|TRBV27|NA
TGTGCCAGCAGTTCACGGGATTTCGTTCAGCCCCAGCATTTT
CASSSRDFVQPQHF
>TRBJ2-3|NA|TRBV7-9|TRBD2
TGTGCCAGCAGCTTAGCGCGCGTAGCGGGAGACAGCACAGATACGCAGTATTTT
CASSLARVAGDSTDTQYF
>TRBJ2-2|NA|TRBV28|TRBD2
TGTGCCAGCAGTTTTGGCGGGGAGGGGACCGGGGAGCTGTTTTTT
CASSFGGEGTGELFF
>TRBJ2-7|NA|TRBV5-4|NA
TGTGCCAGCAGCTTGTTCCTAGCGCGCGAGCAGTACTTC
CASSLFLAREQYF
>TRBJ1-6|NA|TRBV5-5|TRBD1
TGTGCCAGCAGCCAGACAGGGACGGGGAATAATTCACCCCTCCACTTT
CASSQTGTGNNSPLHF
>TRBJ1-4|NA|TRBV5-4|NA
TGTGCCAGCAGCCCCGCCGGGAACCACGAAAAACTGTTTTTT
CASSPAGNHEKLFF
>TRBJ2-5|NA|TRBV9|TRBD2
TGTGCCAGCAGCGTGGGCGGGGGGCAAGAGACCCAGTACTTC
CASSVGGGQETQYF
>TRBJ2-7|NA|TRBV4-1|TRBD2
TGCGCCAGCAGCCCTTGGACTAGCGGGAATTCCGCCTACGAGCAGTACTTC
CASSPWTSGNSAYEQYF
>TRBJ1-6|NA|TRBV7-6|TRBD1
TGTGCCAGCAGCTTATATGGTCGGGACAGGGAGGATTCACCCCTCCACTTT
CASSLYGRDREDSPLHF
>TRBJ1-2|NA|TRBV11-2|NA
TGTGCCAGCAGCCCACGGACAGTGTTGGGCTACACCTTC
CASSPRTVLGYTF
>TRBJ1-2|NA|TRBV2|TRBD1
TGTGCCAGCAGCGGACAGGGGGCGGTTTATGGCTACACCTTC
CASSGQGAVYGYTF
>TRBJ1-1|NA|TRBV7-9|NA
TGTGCCAGCAGCCGCAGGGACTCCTCCACTGAAGCTTTCTTT
CASSRRDSSTEAFF
>TRBJ2-7|few|TRBV4-2|NA
TGTGCCAGCAGCCGATATCAGGGGCCCTACGAGCAGTACTTC
CASSRYQGPYEQYF
>TRBJ2-5|few|TRBV7-9|TRBD1
TGTGCCAGCAGCTTTGGTGACAGGGGGCGCTCAGAGACCCAGTACTTC
CASSFGDRGRSETQYF
>TRBJ2-3|few|TRBV5-5|TRBD2
TGTGCCAGTAGCGGGAGTGATAAACCAGATACGCAGTATTTT
CASSGSDKPDTQYF
>TRBJ2-3|NA|TRBV19|TRBD1
TGTGCCAGTAGTCTGGGACAGGGCACAGATACGCAGTATTTT
CASSLGQGTDTQYF
>TRBJ2-7|NA|TRBV11-2|TRBD2
TGTGCCAGCAGTCAAACGGTGGCTAGCGGGAGTTTCTACGAGCAGTACTTC
CASSQTVASGSFYEQYF
>TRBJ1-4|few|TRBV5-6|NA
TGTGCCAGCAGCTTTCACCAGACAGCTTCTAATGAAAAACTGTTTTTT
CASSFHQTASNEKLFF
>TRBJ2-7|NA|TRBV5-1|TRBD2
TGCGCCAGCAGCTTGGTGGCGGGAGTCAGTGAGCAGTACTTC
CASSLVAGVSEQYF
>TRBJ2-7|NA|TRBV18|NA
TGTGCCAGCTCATCCGCGGCAAACTACGAGCAGTACTTC
CASSSAANYEQYF
>TRBJ1-4|NA|TRBV6-5|NA
TGTGCCAGCAGCAAACAGGGTTGGGAACTGTTTTTT
CASSKQGWELFF
>TRBJ2-1|few|TRBV27|TRBD2
TGTGCCACATATAGCGGGTCTTTGATGAATGAGCAGTTCTTC
CATYSGSLMNEQFF
>TRBJ2-5|NA|TRBV5-1|TRBD1
TGCGCCAGCAGACAGGGGAGTACAGAGACCCAGTACTTC
CASRQGSTETQYF
>TRBJ2-5|NA|TRBV5-6|TRBD2
TGTGCCAGCAGCTTGGGAGTAGCGGGATTCCCCCAAGAGACCCAGTACTTC
CASSLGVAGFPQETQYF
>TRBJ2-5|NA|TRBV2|TRBD1
TGTGCCAGCAGCGTCGACAGGGTACAAGAGACCCAGTACTTC
CASSVDRVQETQYF
>TRBJ1-1|few|TRBV12-3/TRBV12-4|NA
TGTGCCAGCAGTATCATGAACACTGAAGCTTTCTTT
CASSIMNTEAFF
>TRBJ2-3|NA|TRBV13|TRBD2
TGTGCCAGCAGCGCGGGACTAGCGGGGGATCTGACAGATACGCAGTATTTT
CASSAGLAGDLTDTQYF
>TRBJ2-3|NA|TRBV3-1/TRBV3-2|TRBD2
TGTGCCAGCAGCCAAACCGGGGCTAGCGGTTGCACAGATACGCAGTATTTT
CASSQTGASGCTDTQYF
>TRBJ1-1|NA|TRBV5-1|NA
TGCGCCAGCAGCCTCCTCGGGTCAGCTAACACTGAAGCTTTCTTT
CASSLLGSANTEAFF
>TRBJ1-1|NA|TRBV6-5|NA
TGTGCCAGCAGAACATCCGGGGGGAACACTGAAGCTTTCTTT
CASRTSGGNTEAFF